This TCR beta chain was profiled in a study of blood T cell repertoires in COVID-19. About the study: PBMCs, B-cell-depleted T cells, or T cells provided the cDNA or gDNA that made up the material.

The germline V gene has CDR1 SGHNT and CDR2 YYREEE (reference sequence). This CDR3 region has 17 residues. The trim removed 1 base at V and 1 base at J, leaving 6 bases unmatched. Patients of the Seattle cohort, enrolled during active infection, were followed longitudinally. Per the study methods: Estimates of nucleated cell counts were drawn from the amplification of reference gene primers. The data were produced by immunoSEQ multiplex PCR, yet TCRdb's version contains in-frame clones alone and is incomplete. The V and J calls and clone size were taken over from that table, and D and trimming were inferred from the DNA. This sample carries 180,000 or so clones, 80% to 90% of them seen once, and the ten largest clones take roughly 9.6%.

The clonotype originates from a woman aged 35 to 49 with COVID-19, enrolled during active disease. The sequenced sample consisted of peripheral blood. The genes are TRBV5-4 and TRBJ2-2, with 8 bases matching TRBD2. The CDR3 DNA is TGTGCCAGCAGCTTGTTGGGCGGGGGGAAGAACACCGGGGAGCTGTTTTTT. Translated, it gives CASSLLGGGKNTGELFF.